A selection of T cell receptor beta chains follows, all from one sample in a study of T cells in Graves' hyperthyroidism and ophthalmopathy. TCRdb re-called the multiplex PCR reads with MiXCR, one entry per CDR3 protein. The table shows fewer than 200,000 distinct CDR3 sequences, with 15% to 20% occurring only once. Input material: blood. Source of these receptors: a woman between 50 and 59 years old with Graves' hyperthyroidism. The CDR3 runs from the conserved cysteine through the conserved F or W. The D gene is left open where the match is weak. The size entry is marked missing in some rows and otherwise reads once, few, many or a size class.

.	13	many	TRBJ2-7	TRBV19	CASSPKGQIKQYF	TGTGCCAGTAGTCCCAAGGGCCAGATAAAGCAGTACTTC
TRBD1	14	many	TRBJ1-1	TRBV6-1	CASSWGQTNTEAFF	TGTGCCAGCAGTTGGGGACAGACCAACACTGAAGCTTTCTTT
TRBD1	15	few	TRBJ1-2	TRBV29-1	CSADEGTGANYGYTF	TGCAGCGCCGATGAAGGGACAGGGGCTAACTATGGCTACACCTTC
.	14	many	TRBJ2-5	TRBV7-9	CASSSAPSPETQYF	TGTGCCAGCAGCTCAGCCCCAAGCCCAGAGACCCAGTACTTC
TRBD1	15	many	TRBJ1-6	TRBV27	CASSATGTGRSPLHF	TGTGCCAGCAGCGCCACCGGGACAGGACGCTCACCCCTCCACTTT
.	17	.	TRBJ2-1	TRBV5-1	CASSRGKLANTYNEQFF	TGCGCCAGCAGCAGGGGGAAACTAGCGAATACCTACAATGAGCAGTTCTTC
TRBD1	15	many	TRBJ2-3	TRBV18	CASSQGQPGTDTQYF	TGTGCCAGCTCACAGGGACAGCCAGGCACAGATACGCAGTATTTT
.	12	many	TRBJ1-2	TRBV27	CASSPQGSGYTF	TGTGCCAGCAGTCCCCAGGGATCTGGCTACACCTTC
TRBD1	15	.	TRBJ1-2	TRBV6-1	CASSETTGGGYGYTF	TGTGCCAGCAGTGAAACTACAGGGGGTGGCTATGGCTACACCTTC
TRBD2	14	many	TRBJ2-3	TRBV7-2	CASLRGEVPDTQYF	TGTGCCAGCTTGCGGGGGGAGGTCCCAGATACGCAGTATTTT
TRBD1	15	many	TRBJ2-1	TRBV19	CASKFLGQGNNEQFF	TGTGCCAGTAAATTCCTGGGACAGGGTAACAATGAGCAGTTCTTC
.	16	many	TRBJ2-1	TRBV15	CATSRDQSIRRNEQFF	TGTGCCACCAGCAGAGATCAGTCCATTCGGCGCAATGAGCAGTTCTTC
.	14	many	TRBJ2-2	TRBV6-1	CASSKQDDTGELFF	TGTGCCAGCAGTAAACAGGACGACACCGGGGAGCTGTTTTTT
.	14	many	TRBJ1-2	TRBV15	CATSRGDLTNGYTF	TGTGCCACCAGCAGAGGGGACCTTACTAATGGCTACACCTTC
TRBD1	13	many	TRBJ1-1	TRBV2	CASSRQGASAVFF	TGTGCCAGCAGTCGACAGGGGGCGAGTGCGGTTTTCTTT
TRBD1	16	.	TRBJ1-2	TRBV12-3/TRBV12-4	CASSVTGGSATYGYTF	TGTGCCAGCAGCGTTACAGGGGGCTCAGCTACCTATGGCTACACCTTC
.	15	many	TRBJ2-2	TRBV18	CASSTGRGLGGELFF	TGTGCCAGCTCGACCGGGAGAGGTCTTGGCGGGGAGCTGTTTTTT
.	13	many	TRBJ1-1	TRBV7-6	CASSLTISEGAFF	TGTGCCAGCAGCTTGACCATCAGTGAAGGGGCTTTCTTT
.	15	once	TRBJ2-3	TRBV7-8	CASSLGTQSTDTQYF	TGTGCCAGCAGCTTAGGGACACAATCCACAGATACGCAGTATTTT
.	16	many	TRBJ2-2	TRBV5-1	CASSLVSPGNTGELFF	TGCGCCAGCAGCTTGGTGTCCCCCGGGAACACCGGGGAGCTGTTTTTT
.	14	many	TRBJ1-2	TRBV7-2	CASSFIGQNYGYTF	TGTGCCAGCAGCTTTATCGGACAGAACTATGGCTACACCTTC
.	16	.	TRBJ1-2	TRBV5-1	CASSSEGGGLGNGYTF	TGCGCCAGCAGCTCGGAAGGCGGGGGACTTGGAAATGGCTACACCTTC
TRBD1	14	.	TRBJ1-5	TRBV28	CASSPGGPNQPQHF	TGTGCCAGCAGCCCAGGGGGCCCGAATCAGCCCCAGCATTTT
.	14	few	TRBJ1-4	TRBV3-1	CASSQDRMQEKLFF	TGTGCCAGCAGCCAAGATAGGATGCAGGAAAAACTGTTTTTT
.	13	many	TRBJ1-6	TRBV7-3	CASSIGPNSPLHF	TGTGCCAGCAGCATAGGTCCTAATTCACCCCTCCACTTT
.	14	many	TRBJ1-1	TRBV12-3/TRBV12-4	CASSLGGTNTEAFF	TGTGCCAGCAGTTTAGGGGGGACGAACACTGAAGCTTTCTTT
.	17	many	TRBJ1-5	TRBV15	CATSREGSLYSNQPQHF	TGTGCCACCAGCAGAGAGGGAAGTCTTTATAGCAATCAGCCCCAGCATTTT
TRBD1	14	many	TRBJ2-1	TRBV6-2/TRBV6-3	CASLYTGATNEQFF	TGTGCCAGCCTTTACACAGGGGCCACCAATGAGCAGTTCTTC
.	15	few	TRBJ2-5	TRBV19	CASSITSSTQETQYF	TGTGCCAGTAGTATAACTAGTTCCACCCAAGAGACCCAGTACTTC
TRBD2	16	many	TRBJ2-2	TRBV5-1	CASSPGTSGYTGELFF	TGCGCCAGCAGCCCAGGGACTAGCGGTTACACCGGGGAGCTGTTTTTT
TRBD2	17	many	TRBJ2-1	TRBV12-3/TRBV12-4	CASSSPAGGGPYNEQFF	TGTGCCAGCAGTTCACCAGCGGGGGGGGGGCCTTACAATGAGCAGTTCTTC
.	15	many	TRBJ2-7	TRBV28	CASSLGGRPSYEQYF	TGTGCCAGCAGTTTAGGGGGACGGCCATCCTACGAGCAGTACTTC
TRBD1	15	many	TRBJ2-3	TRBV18	CASSLGTVSTDTQYF	TGTGCCAGCTCACTCGGGACAGTTAGCACAGATACGCAGTATTTT
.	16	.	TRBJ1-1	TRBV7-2	CASSLALGVGNTEAFF	TGTGCCAGCAGCTTAGCTCTAGGGGTGGGGAACACTGAAGCTTTCTTT
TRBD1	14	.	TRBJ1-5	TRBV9	CASSPGDSQATQHF	TGTGCCAGCAGCCCGGGGGACAGTCAGGCCACCCAGCATTTT
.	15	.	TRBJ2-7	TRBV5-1	CASSAMGGATYEQYF	TGCGCCAGCAGCGCAATGGGGGGGGCGACCTACGAGCAGTACTTC
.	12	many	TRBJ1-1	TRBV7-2	CASSLVFEEAFF	TGTGCCAGCAGCTTAGTTTTCGAGGAAGCTTTCTTT
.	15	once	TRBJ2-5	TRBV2	CASGALSGYQETQYF	TGTGCCAGCGGAGCCCTAAGCGGGTACCAAGAGACCCAGTACTTC
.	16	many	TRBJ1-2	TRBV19	CASRIQGIAPVYGYTF	TGTGCCAGTAGGATTCAGGGGATCGCCCCCGTCTATGGCTACACCTTC
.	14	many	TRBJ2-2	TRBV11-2	CASSPRPNTGELFF	TGTGCCAGCAGCCCTCGCCCGAACACCGGGGAGCTGTTTTTT
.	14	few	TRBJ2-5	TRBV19	CASSMGTAQETQYF	TGTGCCAGTAGTATGGGAACAGCGCAAGAGACCCAGTACTTC
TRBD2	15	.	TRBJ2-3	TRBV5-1	CASSLVSGSTDTQYF	TGCGCCAGCAGCTTGGTTAGCGGGAGCACAGATACGCAGTATTTT
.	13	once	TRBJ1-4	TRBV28	CTSNTRGVEKLFF	TGCACCAGCAATACCAGAGGGGTCGAAAAACTGTTTTTT
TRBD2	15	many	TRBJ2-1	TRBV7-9	CASSLELAGANEQFF	TGTGCCAGCAGCTTAGAACTAGCGGGGGCTAATGAGCAGTTCTTC
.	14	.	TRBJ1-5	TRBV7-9	CASSLAESNQPQHF	TGTGCCAGCAGCTTAGCGGAGAGCAATCAGCCCCAGCATTTT
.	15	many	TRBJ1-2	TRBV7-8	CASSSSFGVGYGYTF	TGTGCCAGCAGCTCCTCGTTTGGGGTCGGCTACGGCTACACCTTC
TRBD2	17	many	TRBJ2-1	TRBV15	CATSYHPGTSGGTEQFF	TGTGCCACCAGTTATCATCCCGGGACTAGCGGGGGGACCGAGCAGTTCTTC
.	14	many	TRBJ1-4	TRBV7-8	CASSLRATNEKLFF	TGTGCCAGCAGCTTACGCGCAACTAATGAAAAACTGTTTTTT
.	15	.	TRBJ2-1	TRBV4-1	CASSQEGGAYNEQFF	TGCGCCAGCAGCCAAGAAGGCGGGGCCTACAATGAGCAGTTCTTC
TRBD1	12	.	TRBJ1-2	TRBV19	CASGQGSHGYTF	TGTGCCAGTGGACAGGGGAGTCATGGCTACACCTTC
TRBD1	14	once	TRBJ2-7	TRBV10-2	CASRGVTGGYEQYF	TGCGCCAGCAGAGGTGTAACAGGGGGTTACGAGCAGTACTTC
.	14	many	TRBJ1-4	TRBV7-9	CAGGGDGTNEKLFF	TGTGCCGGGGGCGGGGACGGAACGAATGAAAAACTGTTTTTT
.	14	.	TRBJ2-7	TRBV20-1	CSAPFGESSYEQYF	TGCAGTGCCCCCTTCGGTGAAAGCTCCTACGAGCAGTACTTC
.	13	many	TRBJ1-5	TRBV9	CASSLTGLQPQHF	TGTGCCAGCAGCTTAACAGGGCTCCAGCCCCAGCATTTT
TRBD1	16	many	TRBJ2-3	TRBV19	CASSTGTGRRTDTQYF	TGTGCCAGTAGTACAGGGACAGGGAGGCGCACAGATACGCAGTATTTT
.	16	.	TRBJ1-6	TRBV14	CASSQGYGIYNSPLHF	TGTGCCAGCAGCCAAGGCTACGGTATATATAATTCACCCCTCCACTTT
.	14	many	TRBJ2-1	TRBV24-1	CATSETGGGNEQFF	TGTGCCACCAGTGAGACAGGTGGGGGCAATGAGCAGTTCTTC
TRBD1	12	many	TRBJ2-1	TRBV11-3	CASSGVRGEQFF	TGTGCCAGCAGCGGAGTCAGGGGGGAGCAGTTCTTC